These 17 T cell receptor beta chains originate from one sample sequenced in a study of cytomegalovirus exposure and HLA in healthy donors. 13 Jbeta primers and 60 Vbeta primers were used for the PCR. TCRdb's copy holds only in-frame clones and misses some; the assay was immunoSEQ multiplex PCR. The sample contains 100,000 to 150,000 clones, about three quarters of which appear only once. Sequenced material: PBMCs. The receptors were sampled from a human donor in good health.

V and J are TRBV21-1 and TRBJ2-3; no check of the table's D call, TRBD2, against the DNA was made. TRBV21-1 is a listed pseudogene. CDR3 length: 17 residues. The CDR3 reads CASSPPKAGGWADTQYF. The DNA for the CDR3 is TGTGCCAGCAGCCCACCAAAAGCGGGGGGGTGGGCAGATACGCAGTATTTT.

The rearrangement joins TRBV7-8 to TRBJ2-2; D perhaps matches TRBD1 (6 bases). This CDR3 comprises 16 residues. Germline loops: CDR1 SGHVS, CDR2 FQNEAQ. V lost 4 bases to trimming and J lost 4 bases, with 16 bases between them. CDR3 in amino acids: CASSYQGPGPTGELFF. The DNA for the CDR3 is TGTGCCAGCAGCTACCAGGGGCCCGGCCCCACCGGGGAGCTGTTTTTT.

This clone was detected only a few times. The CDR3 nucleotides are TGTGCCAGCAGCTTACTCTCTGGCTATGAGCAGTTCTTC. Residues: CASSLLSGYEQFF. The chain links TRBV7-2 to TRBJ2-1; D is unclear. CDR3 size: 13 residues. Germline values: CDR1 SGHTA, CDR2 FQGNSA. V was cut by 2 bases and J by 8 bases, with 10 bases left in between.

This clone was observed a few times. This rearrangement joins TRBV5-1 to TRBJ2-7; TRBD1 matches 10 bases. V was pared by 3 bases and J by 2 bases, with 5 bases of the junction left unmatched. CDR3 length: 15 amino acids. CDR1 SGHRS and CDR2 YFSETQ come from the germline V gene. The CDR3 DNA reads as TGCGCCAGCAGCTCTACCGGGACAGGGGCCTACGAGCAGTACTTC. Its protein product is CASSSTGTGAYEQYF.

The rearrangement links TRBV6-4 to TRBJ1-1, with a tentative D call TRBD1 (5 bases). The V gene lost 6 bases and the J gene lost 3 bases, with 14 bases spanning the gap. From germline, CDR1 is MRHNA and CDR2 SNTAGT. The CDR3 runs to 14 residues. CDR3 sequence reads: CASRETETYTEAFF. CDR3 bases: TGTGCCAGCAGGGAGACAGAGACTTACACTGAAGCTTTCTTT.

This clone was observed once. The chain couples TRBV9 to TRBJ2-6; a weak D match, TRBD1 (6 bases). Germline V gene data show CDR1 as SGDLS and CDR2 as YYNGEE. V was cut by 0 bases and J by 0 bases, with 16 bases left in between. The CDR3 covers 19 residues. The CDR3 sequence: CASSVAAGQTFSGANVLTF. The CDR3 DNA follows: TGTGCCAGCAGCGTAGCAGCAGGACAGACGTTCTCTGGGGCCAACGTCCTGACTTTC. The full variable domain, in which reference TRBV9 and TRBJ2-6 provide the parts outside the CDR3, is DSGVTQTPKHLITATGQRVTLRCSPRSGDLSVYWYQQSLDQGLQFLIQYYNGEERAKGNILERFSAQQFPDLHSELNLSSLELGDSALYFCASSVAAGQTFSGANVLTFGAGSRLTVL.

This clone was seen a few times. The CDR3 DNA reads TGTGCCAGCAGGGGCAGGACAGGGATTTCCTATGGCTACACCTTC. It specifies CASRGRTGISYGYTF. V usage is TRBV27 and J usage is TRBJ1-2; TRBD1 matches at 8 bases. The CDR3 contains 15 residues. Per the germline V gene, CDR1 is MNHEY and CDR2 is SMNVEV (reference sequence). V lost 6 bases to trimming and J lost 4 bases; unmatched junction nucleotides: 10.

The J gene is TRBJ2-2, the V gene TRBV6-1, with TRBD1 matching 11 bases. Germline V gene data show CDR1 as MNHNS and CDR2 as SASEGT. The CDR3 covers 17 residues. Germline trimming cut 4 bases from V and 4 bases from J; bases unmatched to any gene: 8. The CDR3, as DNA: TGTGCCAGCAGTGGGTGGACAGGGGGCACGAGCACCGGGGAGCTGTTTTTT. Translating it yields CASSGWTGGTSTGELFF.

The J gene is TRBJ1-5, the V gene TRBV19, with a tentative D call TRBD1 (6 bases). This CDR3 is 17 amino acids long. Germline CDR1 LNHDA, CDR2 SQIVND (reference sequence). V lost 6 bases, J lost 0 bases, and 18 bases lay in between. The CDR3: CASRKQGSLDSNQPQHF. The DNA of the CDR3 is TGTGCCAGTAGGAAGCAGGGGTCGTTAGATAGCAATCAGCCCCAGCATTTT. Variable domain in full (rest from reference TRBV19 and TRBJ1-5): DGGITQSPKYLFRKEGQNVTLSCEQNLNHDAMYWYRQDPGQGLRLIYYSQIVNDFQKGDIAEGYSVSREKKESFPLTVTSAQKNPTAFYLCASRKQGSLDSNQPQHFGDGTRLSIL.

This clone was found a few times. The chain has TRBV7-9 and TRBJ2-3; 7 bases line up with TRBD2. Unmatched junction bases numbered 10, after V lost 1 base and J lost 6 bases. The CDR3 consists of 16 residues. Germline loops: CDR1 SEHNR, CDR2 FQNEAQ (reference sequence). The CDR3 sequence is CASSLGAGAPGDTQYF. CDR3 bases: TGTGCCAGCAGCTTAGGTGCGGGAGCTCCAGGGGATACGCAGTATTTT.

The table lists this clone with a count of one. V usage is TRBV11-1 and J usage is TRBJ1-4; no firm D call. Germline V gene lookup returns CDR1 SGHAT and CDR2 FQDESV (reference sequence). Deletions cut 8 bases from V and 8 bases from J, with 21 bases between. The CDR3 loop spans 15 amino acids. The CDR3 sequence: CASRRGKGRSEKLFF. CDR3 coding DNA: TGTGCCAGCCGACGGGGAAAGGGCCGGTCCGAAAAACTGTTTTTT.

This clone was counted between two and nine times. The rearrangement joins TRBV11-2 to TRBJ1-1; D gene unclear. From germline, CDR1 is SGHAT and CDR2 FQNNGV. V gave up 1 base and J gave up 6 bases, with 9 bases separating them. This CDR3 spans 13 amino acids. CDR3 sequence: CASSLVPSSEAFF. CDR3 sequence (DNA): TGTGCCAGCAGCTTAGTTCCGAGCTCTGAAGCTTTCTTT.

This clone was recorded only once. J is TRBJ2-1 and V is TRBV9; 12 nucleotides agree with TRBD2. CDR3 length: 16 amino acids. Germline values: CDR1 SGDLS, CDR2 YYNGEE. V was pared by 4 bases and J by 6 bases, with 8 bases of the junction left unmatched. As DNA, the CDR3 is TGTGCCAGCAGCACTCTAGCGGGAGGGCCTCTCAATGAGCAGTTCTTC. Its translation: CASSTLAGGPLNEQFF. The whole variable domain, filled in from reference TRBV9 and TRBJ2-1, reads DSGVTQTPKHLITATGQRVTLRCSPRSGDLSVYWYQQSLDQGLQFLIQYYNGEERAKGNILERFSAQQFPDLHSELNLSSLELGDSALYFCASSTLAGGPLNEQFFGPGTRLTVL.

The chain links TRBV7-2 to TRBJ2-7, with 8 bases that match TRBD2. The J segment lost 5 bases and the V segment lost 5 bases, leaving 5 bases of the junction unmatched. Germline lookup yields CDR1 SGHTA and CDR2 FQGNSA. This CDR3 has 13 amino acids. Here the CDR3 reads CASSLSGSHEQYF. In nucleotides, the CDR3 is TGTGCCAGCAGCCTCAGCGGGAGCCACGAGCAGTACTTC. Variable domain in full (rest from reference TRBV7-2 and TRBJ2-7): GAGVSQSPSNKVTEKGKDVELRCDPISGHTALYWYRQSLGQGLEFLIYFQGNSAPDKSGLPSDRFSAERTGGSVSTLTIQRTQQEDSAVYLCASSLSGSHEQYFGPGTRLTVT.

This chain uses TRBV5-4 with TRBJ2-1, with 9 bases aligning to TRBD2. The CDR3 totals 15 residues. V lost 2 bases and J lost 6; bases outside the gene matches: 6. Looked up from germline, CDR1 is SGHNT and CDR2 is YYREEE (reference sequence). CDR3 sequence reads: CASSFSGGQGNEQFF. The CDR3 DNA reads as TGTGCCAGCAGCTTTAGCGGGGGCCAAGGCAATGAGCAGTTCTTC.

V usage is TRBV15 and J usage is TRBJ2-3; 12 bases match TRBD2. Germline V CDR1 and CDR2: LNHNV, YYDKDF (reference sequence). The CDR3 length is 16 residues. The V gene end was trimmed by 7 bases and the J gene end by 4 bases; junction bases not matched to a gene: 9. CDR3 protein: CATKELAGGKADTQYF. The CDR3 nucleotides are TGTGCCACCAAAGAACTAGCGGGGGGTAAGGCAGATACGCAGTATTTT.

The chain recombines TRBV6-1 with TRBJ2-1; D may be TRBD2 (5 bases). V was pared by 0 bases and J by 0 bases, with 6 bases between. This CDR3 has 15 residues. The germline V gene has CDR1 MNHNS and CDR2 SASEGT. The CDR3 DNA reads TGTGCCAGCAGTGAAGCAGGGAGCTCCTACAATGAGCAGTTCTTC. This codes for CASSEAGSSYNEQFF.